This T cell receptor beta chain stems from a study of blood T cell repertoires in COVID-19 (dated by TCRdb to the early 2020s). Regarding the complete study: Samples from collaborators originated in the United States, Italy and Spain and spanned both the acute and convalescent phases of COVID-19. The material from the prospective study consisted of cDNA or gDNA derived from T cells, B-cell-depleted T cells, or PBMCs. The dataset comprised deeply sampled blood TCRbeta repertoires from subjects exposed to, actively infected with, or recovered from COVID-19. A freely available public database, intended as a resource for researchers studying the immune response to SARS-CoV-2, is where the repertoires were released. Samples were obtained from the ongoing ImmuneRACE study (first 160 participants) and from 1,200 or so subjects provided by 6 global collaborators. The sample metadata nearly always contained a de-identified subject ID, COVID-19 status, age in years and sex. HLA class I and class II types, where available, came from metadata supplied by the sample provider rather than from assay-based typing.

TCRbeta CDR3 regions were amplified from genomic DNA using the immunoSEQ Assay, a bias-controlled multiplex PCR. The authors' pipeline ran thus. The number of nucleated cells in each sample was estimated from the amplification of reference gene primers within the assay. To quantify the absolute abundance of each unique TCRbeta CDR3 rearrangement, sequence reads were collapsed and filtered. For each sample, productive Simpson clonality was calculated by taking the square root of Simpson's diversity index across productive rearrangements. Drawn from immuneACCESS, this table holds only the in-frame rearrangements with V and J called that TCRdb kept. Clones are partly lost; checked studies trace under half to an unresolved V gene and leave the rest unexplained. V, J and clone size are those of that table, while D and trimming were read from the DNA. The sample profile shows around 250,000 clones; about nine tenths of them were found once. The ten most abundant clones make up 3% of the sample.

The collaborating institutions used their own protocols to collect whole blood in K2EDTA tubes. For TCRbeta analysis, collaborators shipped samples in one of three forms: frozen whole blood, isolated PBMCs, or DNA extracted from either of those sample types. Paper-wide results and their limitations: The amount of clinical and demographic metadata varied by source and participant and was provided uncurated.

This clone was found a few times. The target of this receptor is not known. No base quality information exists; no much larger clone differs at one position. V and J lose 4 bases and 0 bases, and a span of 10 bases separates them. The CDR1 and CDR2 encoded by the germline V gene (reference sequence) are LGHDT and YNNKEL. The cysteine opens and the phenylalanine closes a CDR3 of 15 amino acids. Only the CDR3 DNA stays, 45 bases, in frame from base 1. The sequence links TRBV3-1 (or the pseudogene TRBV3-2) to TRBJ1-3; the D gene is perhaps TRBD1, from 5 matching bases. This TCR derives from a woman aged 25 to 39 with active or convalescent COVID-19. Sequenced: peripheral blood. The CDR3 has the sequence CASSRGGGSGNTIYF. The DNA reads TGTGCCAGCAGCCGAGGCGGGGGCTCTGGAAACACCATATATTTT.